This TCR beta chain was identified during a study of T cells after yellow fever vaccination. Findings of the study overall: A faster peak, day 5 versus 15, was reached by the weaker secondary response.

The CDR3 spans 14 residues. V lost 5 bases and J lost 2, with 12 bases in between. Germline-derived CDR1 and CDR2 are SGHTA and FQGNSA. This clonotype was observed a handful of times. The antigen is not known. They built TCR cDNA with 5'RACE template switching, a step that put in a universal primer site and UMIs. TCRdb processed the 5' RACE reads anew with MiXCR; each CDR3 protein has one entry. The sample lists 250,000 or so distinct CDR3 sequences, more than 6.5% occurring once. This clonotype was obtained from a man aged 25-40 years who received the YFV17D yellow fever vaccine. The starting material was CD4+ T cells sorted from PBMCs, obtained on the day of the yellow fever booster vaccination. The chain combines TRBV7-2 with TRBJ1-1; perhaps TRBD1 as D (5 bases). CDR3: CASSRTSFNTEAFF. CDR3 coding DNA: TGTGCCAGCAGCCGGACATCTTTTAACACTGAAGCTTTCTTT.